This TCR beta chain was identified during a study of blood T cell repertoires in COVID-19. Study information: Acute and convalescent COVID-19 samples came from the United States, Italy and Spain.

The length of the CDR3 is 11 residues. Germline-derived CDR1 and CDR2 are DFQATT and SNEGSKA (reference sequence). The V and J ends lost 6 bases and 9 bases respectively, with 11 bases between them. Data came from immunoSEQ multiplex PCR; TCRdb stores just in-frame clones and leaves some out. The sample has 75,000 to 90,000 clones; roughly 91% are singletons. Sequenced: peripheral blood. The chain carries TRBV20-1 and TRBJ2-2, with a tentative D call TRBD2 (6 bases). The receptor comes from a woman aged 50 to 60 in a cohort sampled during active COVID-19. DNA of the CDR3: TGCAGTGCGCGGGGCATCAGGGAGCTGTTTTTT. It encodes CSARGIRELFF.